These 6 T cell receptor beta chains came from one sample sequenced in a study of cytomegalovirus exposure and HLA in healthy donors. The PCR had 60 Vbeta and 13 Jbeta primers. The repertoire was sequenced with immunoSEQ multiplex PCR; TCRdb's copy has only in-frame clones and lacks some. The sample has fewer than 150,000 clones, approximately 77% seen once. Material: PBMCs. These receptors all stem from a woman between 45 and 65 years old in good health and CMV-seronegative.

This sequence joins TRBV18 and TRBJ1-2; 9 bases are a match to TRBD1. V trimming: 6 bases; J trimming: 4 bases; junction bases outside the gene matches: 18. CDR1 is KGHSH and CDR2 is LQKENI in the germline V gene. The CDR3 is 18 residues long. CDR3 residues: CASSTTGGQDFGGYGYTF. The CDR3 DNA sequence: TGTGCCAGCTCGACAACAGGGGGCCAAGACTTTGGGGGCTATGGCTACACCTTC.

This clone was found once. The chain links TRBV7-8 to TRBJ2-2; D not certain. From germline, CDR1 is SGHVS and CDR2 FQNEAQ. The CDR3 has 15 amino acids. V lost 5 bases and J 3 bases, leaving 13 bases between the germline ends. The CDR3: CASSGEDPYTGELFF. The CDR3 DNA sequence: TGTGCCAGCAGCGGCGAGGATCCTTACACCGGGGAGCTGTTTTTT.

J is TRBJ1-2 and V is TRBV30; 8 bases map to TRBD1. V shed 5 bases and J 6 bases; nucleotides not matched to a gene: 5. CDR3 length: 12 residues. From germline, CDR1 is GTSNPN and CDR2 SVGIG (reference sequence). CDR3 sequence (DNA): TGTGCCTGGCGACAGGGGTCGGATGGCTACACCTTC. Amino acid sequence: CAWRQGSDGYTF.

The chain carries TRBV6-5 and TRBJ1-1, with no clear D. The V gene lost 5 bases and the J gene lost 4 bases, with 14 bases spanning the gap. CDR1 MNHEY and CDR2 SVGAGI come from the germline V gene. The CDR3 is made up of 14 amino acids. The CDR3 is CASSGGSAATEAFF. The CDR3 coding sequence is TGTGCCAGCAGTGGAGGGTCGGCCGCCACTGAAGCTTTCTTT.

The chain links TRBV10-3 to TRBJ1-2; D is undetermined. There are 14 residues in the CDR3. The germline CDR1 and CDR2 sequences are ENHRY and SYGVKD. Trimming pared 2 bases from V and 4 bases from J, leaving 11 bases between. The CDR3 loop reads CAISEAVFGYGYTF. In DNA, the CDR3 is TGTGCCATCAGTGAGGCAGTATTTGGCTATGGCTACACCTTC.

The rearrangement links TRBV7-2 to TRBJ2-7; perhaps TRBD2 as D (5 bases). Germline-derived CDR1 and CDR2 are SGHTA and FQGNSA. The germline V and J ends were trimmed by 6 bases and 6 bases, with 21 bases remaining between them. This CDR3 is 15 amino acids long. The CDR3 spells CASSAAGGFVSEQYF. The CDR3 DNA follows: TGTGCCAGCAGTGCGGCGGGCGGCTTTGTCTCCGAGCAGTACTTC.